A selection of T cell receptor beta chains follows, all from one sample in a study of cytomegalovirus exposure and HLA in healthy donors. Assay: immunoSEQ multiplex PCR; the TCRdb copy retains only in-frame clones and omits some. The sample carries some 98,000 clones, roughly 79% recorded once. Sequencing input: PBMCs. The receptors originated from a man aged 35-49 years in good health and CMV-seronegative. The CDR3 runs from the conserved cysteine through the conserved F or W. A D gene is named only where the DNA matches it firmly. Size is omitted from some rows. Given values are once, few, many or a class for expanded clones.

V,size,D,J,CDR3,DNA
TRBV12-5,-,TRBD1,TRBJ1-3,CASAADRGLLGNTIYF,TGTGCTAGTGCCGCCGACAGGGGGCTGCTTGGAAACACCATATATTTT
TRBV14,-,-,TRBJ1-3,CASSQVRGFGNTIYF,TGTGCCAGCAGCCAAGTCCGGGGTTTTGGAAACACCATATATTTT
TRBV6-1,once,-,TRBJ2-4,CASREGPTAKNIQYF,TGTGCCAGCAGGGAAGGGCCCACGGCCAAAAACATTCAGTACTTC
TRBV7-2,-,-,TRBJ2-7,CASSSTSRTELSYEQYF,TGTGCCAGCAGCTCCACCTCCCGGACAGAGCTATCCTACGAGCAGTACTTC
TRBV7-8,-,TRBD1,TRBJ1-4,CASSLASGRQGEKLFF,TGTGCCAGCAGCTTAGCGTCGGGGAGACAGGGGGAAAAACTGTTTTTT
TRBV7-9,-,-,TRBJ1-5,CASSRGRRQPQHF,TGTGCCAGCAGTCGGGGTCGGCGTCAGCCCCAGCATTTT
TRBV2,-,TRBD1,TRBJ2-5,CASRKTGLGETQYF,TGTGCCAGCAGAAAGACAGGGTTGGGGGAGACCCAGTACTTC
TRBV7-2,-,TRBD2,TRBJ2-1,CASSWGPGGYNEQFF,TGTGCCAGCAGCTGGGGTCCGGGGGGGTACAATGAGCAGTTCTTC
TRBV7-2,-,-,TRBJ1-5,CASSSRVGEGQPQHF,TGTGCCAGCAGCTCTAGAGTGGGGGAGGGTCAGCCCCAGCATTTT
TRBV9,-,TRBD2,TRBJ2-3,CASSESGRSDTQYF,TGTGCCAGCAGCGAGAGCGGGAGATCAGATACGCAGTATTTT
TRBV4-2,-,-,TRBJ1-2,CASSQRGLADGYTF,TGTGCCAGCAGCCAACGGGGACTGGCGGATGGCTACACCTTC
TRBV2,-,TRBD1,TRBJ1-2,CASSRDRGANYGYTF,TGTGCCAGCAGCCGGGACAGGGGGGCAAACTATGGCTACACCTTC
TRBV5-1,-,TRBD1,TRBJ1-6,CASSLTGGSSYNSPLHF,TGCGCCAGCAGCTTGACAGGGGGCAGCTCCTATAATTCACCCCTCCACTTT
TRBV9,-,TRBD2,TRBJ2-3,CASSVSVLAGVSDTQYF,TGTGCCAGCAGCGTTTCGGTTCTAGCGGGCGTTTCAGATACGCAGTATTTT
TRBV5-1,-,-,TRBJ1-5,CASSEKQGTQPQHF,TGCGCCAGCAGCGAAAAACAGGGAACTCAGCCCCAGCATTTT
TRBV7-6,-,-,TRBJ1-5,CASAGSLNQPQHF,TGTGCCAGCGCGGGCAGCCTCAATCAGCCCCAGCATTTT
TRBV5-6,once,TRBD1,TRBJ1-6,CASSWDSPIDSPLHF,TGTGCCAGCAGCTGGGACAGCCCTATAGATTCACCCCTCCACTTT
TRBV2,-,-,TRBJ2-7,CASSQIGRVPYEQYF,TGTGCCAGCAGCCAAATCGGCAGGGTGCCCTACGAGCAGTACTTC
TRBV6-5,-,TRBD1,TRBJ2-4,CASSTGGRNIQYF,TGTGCCAGCAGTACAGGGGGCCGAAACATTCAGTACTTC
TRBV30,-,-,TRBJ1-2,CAWASRGGYGYTF,TGTGCCTGGGCTTCTAGGGGTGGCTATGGCTACACCTTC
TRBV7-6,-,TRBD1,TRBJ2-7,CASSIGTGPYEQYF,TGTGCCAGCAGCATAGGGACAGGGCCCTACGAGCAGTACTTC
TRBV18,-,-,TRBJ2-1,CASSPLPSGARSSYNEQFF,TGTGCCAGCTCACCACTACCCTCAGGGGCCCGTAGCTCCTACAATGAGCAGTTCTTC
TRBV7-2,-,-,TRBJ2-3,CASSLGGQWSTDTQYF,TGTGCCAGCAGCTTAGGCGGACAGTGGAGCACAGATACGCAGTATTTT
TRBV2,-,-,TRBJ1-2,CASSEGGAYGYTF,TGTGCCAGCAGTGAGGGTGGGGCCTATGGCTACACCTTC
TRBV28,-,TRBD1,TRBJ1-2,CASTSGTGGFGNGYTF,TGTGCCAGCACCTCGGGGACAGGGGGTTTCGGTAATGGCTACACCTTC
TRBV5-1,few,-,TRBJ2-3,CASRMGPSTDTQYF,TGCGCCAGCAGAATGGGGCCCAGCACAGATACGCAGTATTTT